This T cell receptor (beta chain) originates from a study of cytomegalovirus exposure and HLA in healthy donors. J lost 9 bases, V lost 4 bases, and 7 bases had no gene match. Looked up from germline, CDR1 is MGHRA and CDR2 is YSYEKL. CDR3 length: 14 residues. Details on this clone: Its antigen is currently unknown.

Whole-study findings and limits: The analysis excluded some indistinguishable V segments, including TRBV6-2 and TRBV6-3. Available immune exposure information covered CMV serostatus only. Segments of the TCR beta V type were, in most cases, productive about 87% or about 30% of the time in an earlier analysis.

PCR involved 60 Vbeta and 13 Jbeta primers. In the study's own analysis: Later, tens of millions of unique TCR beta chains were counted in an analysis, and some 10 million of them were shared. Sequencing was performed with immunoSEQ multiplex PCR; in TCRdb, only in-frame clones are kept and a portion is missing. From that table come the V and J calls and clone size; the DNA was used to work out D and trimming. The data show some 130,000 clones, around 77% seen once. The sequenced sample was PBMCs. This TCR came from a woman between 50 and 59 years old in good health and CMV-seronegative. The V and J genes are TRBV4-1 and TRBJ2-1; 9 bases match TRBD1. Here the CDR3 DNA reads TGCGCCAGCAGCCTGGGACAGGGCAATGGTGAGCAGTTCTTC. Translated, it gives CASSLGQGNGEQFF.